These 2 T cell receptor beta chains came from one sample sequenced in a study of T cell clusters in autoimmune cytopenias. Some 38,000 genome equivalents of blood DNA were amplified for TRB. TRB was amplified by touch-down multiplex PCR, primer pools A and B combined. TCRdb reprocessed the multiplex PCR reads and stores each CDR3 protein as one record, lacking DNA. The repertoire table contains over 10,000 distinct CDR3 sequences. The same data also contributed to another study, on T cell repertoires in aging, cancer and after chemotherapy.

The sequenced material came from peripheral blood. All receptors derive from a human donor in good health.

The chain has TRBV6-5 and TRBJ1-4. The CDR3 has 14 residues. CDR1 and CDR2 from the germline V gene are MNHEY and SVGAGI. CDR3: CASSYSRGNEKLFF.

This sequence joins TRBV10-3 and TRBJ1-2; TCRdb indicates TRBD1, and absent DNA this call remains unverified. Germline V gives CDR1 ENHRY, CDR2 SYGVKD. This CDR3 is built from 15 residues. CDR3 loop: CAISEGQDSNYGYTF.